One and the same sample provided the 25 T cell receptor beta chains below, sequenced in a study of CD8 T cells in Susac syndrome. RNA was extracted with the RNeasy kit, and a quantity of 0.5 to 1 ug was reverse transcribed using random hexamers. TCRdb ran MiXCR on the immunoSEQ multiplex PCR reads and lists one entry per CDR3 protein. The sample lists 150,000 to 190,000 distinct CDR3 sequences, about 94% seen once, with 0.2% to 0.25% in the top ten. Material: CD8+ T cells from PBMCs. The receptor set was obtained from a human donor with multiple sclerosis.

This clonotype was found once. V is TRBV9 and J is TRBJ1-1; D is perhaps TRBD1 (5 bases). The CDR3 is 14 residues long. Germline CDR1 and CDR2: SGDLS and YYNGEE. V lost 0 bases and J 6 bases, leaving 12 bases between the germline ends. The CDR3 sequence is CASSVGNPRAEAFF. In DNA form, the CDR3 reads TGTGCCAGCAGCGTAGGAAACCCCAGGGCTGAAGCTTTCTTT.

CDR3 residues: CASSVDGVDRRDTQYF. The CDR3 bases are TGTGCCAGCAGCGTAGACGGGGTCGACAGGAGAGATACGCAGTATTTT. The chain joins TRBV9 to TRBJ2-3, with a tentative D call TRBD1 (6 bases). The V and J ends lost 0 bases and 5 bases respectively, with 16 bases between them. CDR1 SGDLS and CDR2 YYNGEE come from the germline V gene. The CDR3 totals 16 residues.

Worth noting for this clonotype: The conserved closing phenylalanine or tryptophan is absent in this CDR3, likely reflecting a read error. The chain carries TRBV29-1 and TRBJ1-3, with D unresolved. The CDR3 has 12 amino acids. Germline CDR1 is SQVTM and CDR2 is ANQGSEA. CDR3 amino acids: CSVTDGGNSIYL. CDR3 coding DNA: TGCAGCGTTACCGATGGAGGAAACTCCATATATCTT.

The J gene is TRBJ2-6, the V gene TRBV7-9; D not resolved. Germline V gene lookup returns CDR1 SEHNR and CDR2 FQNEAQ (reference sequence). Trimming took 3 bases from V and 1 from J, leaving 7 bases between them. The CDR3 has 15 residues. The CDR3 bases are TGTGCCAGCAGCTTTTCCGAATCTGGGGCCAACGTCCTGACTTTC. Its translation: CASSFSESGANVLTF.

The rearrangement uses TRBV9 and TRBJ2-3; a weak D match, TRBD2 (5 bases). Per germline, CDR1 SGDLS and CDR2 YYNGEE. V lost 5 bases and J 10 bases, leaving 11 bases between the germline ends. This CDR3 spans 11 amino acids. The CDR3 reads CASSYGEAQYF. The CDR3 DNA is TGTGCCAGCAGTTACGGGGAAGCGCAGTATTTT.

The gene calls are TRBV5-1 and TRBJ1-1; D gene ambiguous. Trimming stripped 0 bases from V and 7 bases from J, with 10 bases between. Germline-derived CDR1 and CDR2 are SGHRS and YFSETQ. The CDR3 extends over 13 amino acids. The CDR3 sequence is CASSLVVEGEAFF. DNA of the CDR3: TGCGCCAGCAGCTTGGTCGTGGAGGGTGAAGCTTTCTTT.

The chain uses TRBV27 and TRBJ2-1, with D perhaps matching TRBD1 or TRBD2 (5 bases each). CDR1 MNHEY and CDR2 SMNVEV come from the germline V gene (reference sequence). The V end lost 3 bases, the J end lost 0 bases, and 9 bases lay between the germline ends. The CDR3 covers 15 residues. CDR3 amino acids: CASSLGPFSYNEQFF. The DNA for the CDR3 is TGTGCCAGCAGTTTGGGACCTTTCTCCTACAATGAGCAGTTCTTC.

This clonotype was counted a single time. In DNA form, the CDR3 reads TGTGCCAGCAGCCTAGTCGGGGGGACAGGGAGGCGTACAGAGACCCAGTACTTC. It codes for CASSLVGGTGRRTETQYF. V and J are TRBV11-2 and TRBJ2-5; 9 bases are a match to TRBD1. The CDR3 runs to 18 residues. Trimming cost V 5 bases and J 4 bases; bases outside gene matches: 17. Per the germline V gene, CDR1 is SGHAT and CDR2 is FQNNGV.

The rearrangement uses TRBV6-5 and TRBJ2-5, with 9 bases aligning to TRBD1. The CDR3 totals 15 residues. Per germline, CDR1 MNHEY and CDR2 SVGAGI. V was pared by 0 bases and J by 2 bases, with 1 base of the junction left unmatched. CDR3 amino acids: CASSYSGTGQETQYF. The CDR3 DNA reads TGTGCCAGCAGTTACTCCGGGACAGGGCAAGAGACCCAGTACTTC.

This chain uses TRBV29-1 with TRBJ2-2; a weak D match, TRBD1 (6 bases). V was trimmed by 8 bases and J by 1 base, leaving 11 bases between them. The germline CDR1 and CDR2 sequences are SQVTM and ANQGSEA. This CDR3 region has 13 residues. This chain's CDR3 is CSTLDRNTGELFF. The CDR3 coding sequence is TGCAGCACACTGGACAGGAACACCGGGGAGCTGTTTTTT.

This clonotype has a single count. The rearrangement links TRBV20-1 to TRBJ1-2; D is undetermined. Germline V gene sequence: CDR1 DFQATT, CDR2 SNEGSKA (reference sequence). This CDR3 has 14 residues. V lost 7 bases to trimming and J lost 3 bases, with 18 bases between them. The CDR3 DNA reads TGCAGTGTCCCACGGCGCAGGTTCGACTATGGCTACACCTTC. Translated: CSVPRRRFDYGYTF.

The CDR3 DNA is TGTGCCATCAGGGGGGCCAGTGCCTACACCTTC. Amino acid sequence: CAIRGASAYTF. V and J are TRBV10-3 and TRBJ1-2; maybe TRBD1 (6 bases). With 6 bases removed from V and 10 bases from J, the gap between germline ends came to 12 bases. This CDR3 region has 11 residues. Germline CDR1 is ENHRY and CDR2 is SYGVKD.

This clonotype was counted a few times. Here the CDR3 reads CASSPRTGRNTEAFF. The CDR3 DNA sequence: TGTGCCAGCAGTCCCCGGACAGGGAGGAACACTGAAGCTTTCTTT. The chain carries TRBV27 and TRBJ1-1; 8 positions agree with TRBD1. With 5 bases clipped from V and 1 base from J, the junction kept 6 bases outside the gene matches. Germline CDR1 reads MNHEY; CDR2 reads SMNVEV (reference sequence). The CDR3 loop spans 15 amino acids.

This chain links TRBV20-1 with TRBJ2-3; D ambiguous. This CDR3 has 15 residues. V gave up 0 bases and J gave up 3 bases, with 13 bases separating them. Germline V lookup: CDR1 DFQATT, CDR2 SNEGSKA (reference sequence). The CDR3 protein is CSARDQEVGTDTQYF. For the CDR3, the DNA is TGCAGTGCTAGAGATCAAGAAGTAGGTACAGATACGCAGTATTTT.

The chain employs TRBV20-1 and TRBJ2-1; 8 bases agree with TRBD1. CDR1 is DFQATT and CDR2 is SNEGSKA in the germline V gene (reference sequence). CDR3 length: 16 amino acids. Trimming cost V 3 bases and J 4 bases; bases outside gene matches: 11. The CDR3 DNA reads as TGCAGTGCTAGGGATACTCAGGGGGCTGCGTACAATGAGCAGTTCTTC. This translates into CSARDTQGAAYNEQFF.

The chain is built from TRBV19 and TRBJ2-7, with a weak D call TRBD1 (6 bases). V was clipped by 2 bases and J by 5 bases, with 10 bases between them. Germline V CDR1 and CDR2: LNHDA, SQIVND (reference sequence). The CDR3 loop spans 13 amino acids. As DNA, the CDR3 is TGTGCCAGTAGTATATACACAGGGAACGAGCAGTACTTC. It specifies CASSIYTGNEQYF.

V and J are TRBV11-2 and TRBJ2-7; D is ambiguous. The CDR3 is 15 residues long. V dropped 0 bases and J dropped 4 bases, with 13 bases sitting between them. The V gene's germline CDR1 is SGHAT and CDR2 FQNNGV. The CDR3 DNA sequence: TGTGCCAGCAGCTTAGAGAGCATGCGGTCGTACGAGCAGTACTTC. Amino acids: CASSLESMRSYEQYF.

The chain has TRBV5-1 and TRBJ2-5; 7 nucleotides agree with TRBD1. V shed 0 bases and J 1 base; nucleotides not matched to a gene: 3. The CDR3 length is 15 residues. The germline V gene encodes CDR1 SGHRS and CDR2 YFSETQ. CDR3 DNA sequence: TGCGCCAGCAGCTTGGATGGGACAGCCCAAGAGACCCAGTACTTC. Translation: CASSLDGTAQETQYF.

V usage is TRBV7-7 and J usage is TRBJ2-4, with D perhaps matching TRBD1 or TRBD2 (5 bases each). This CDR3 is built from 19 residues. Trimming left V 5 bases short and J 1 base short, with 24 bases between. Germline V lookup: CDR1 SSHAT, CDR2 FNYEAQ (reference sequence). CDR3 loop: CASSPGRDPPNCAKNIQYF. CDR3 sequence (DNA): TGTGCCAGCAGCCCGGGTAGGGACCCGCCGAATTGTGCCAAAAACATTCAGTACTTC.

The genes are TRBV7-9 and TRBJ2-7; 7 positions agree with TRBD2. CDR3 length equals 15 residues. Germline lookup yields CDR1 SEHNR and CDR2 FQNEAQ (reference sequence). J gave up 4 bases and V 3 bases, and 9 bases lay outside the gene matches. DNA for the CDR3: TGTGCCAGCAGCTTTGAAGCGGGGAACTTATACGAGCAGTACTTC. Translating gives CASSFEAGNLYEQYF.

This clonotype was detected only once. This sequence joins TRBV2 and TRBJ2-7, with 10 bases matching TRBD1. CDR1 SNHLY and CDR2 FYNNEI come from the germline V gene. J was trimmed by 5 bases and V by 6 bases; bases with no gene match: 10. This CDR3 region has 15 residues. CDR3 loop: CASSRDRGVVNEQYF. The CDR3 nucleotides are TGTGCCAGCAGCCGGGACAGGGGTGTTGTGAACGAGCAGTACTTC.

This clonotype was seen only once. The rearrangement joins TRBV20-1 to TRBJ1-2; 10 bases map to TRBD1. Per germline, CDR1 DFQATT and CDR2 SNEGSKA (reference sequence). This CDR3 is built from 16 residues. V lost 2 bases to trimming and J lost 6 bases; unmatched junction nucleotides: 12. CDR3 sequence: CSARKDRDRGRDGYTF. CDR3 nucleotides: TGCAGTGCTAGAAAGGACCGGGACAGGGGCAGGGATGGCTACACCTTC.

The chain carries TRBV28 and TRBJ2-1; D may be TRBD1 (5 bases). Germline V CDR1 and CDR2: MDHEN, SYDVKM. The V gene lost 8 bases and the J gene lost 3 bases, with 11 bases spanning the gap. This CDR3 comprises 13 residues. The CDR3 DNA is TGTGCCAGCGGAAGACAGTTCTACAATGAGCAGTTCTTC. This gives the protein CASGRQFYNEQFF.

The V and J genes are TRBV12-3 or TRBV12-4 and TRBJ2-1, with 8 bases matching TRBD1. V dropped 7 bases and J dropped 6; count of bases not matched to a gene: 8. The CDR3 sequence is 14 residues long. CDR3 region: CASNYPGQVNEQFF. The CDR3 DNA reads TGTGCCAGCAATTATCCGGGACAGGTCAATGAGCAGTTCTTC.

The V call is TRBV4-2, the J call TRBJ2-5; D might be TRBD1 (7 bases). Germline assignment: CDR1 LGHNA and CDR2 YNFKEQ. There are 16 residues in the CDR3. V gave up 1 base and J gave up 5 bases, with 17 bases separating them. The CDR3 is CASSQASEGAGETQYF. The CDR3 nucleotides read TGTGCCAGCAGCCAAGCCTCGGAGGGGGCGGGGGAGACCCAGTACTTC.